This T cell receptor (beta chain) was found in a study of T-cell reconstitution after alpha-beta-depleted transplantation in children. V gave up 5 bases and J gave up 1 base; unmatched junction bases: 6. Looked up from germline, CDR1 is LGHDT and CDR2 is YNNKEL (reference sequence). CDR3 length: 16 residues. As it was prepared, the TCRbeta library received unique molecular identifiers. TCRdb re-called the PCR reads through MiXCR, storing one row per CDR3 protein. The repertoire holds under 25,000 distinct CDR3 sequences, approximately 13% seen once, with 35% in the top ten. General study results and limits: Approximately two months post-transplant, alpha-beta T cells reportedly originated from several hundred expanded graft clones. One year post-transplant, T-cell counts and diversity were largely derived from T cells produced anew.

This clonotype was seen many times. What it recognizes is unknown. The source material was PBMCs, mostly from graft donor cells, sampled 60 days after TCRalphabeta/CD19-depleted stem cell transplant. This chain links TRBV3-1 with TRBJ2-2, with 8 positions matching TRBD2. The receptor was derived from a female patient aged 2-10 years who had a stem cell transplant for congenital amegakaryocytic thrombocytopenia, so the T cells may come from the graft donor. The CDR3 bases are TGTGCCAGCAGCGCGCCGGGACTAGGGAACACCGGGGAGCTGTTTTTT. Residues: CASSAPGLGNTGELFF.